This T cell receptor beta chain was sequenced in a study of blood T cell repertoires in COVID-19. Only a few counts were recorded for this clone. The length of the CDR3 is 16 residues. Germline CDR1 is MNHEY and CDR2 is SMNVEV (reference sequence). Trimming shortened V by 8 bases and J by 0 bases, and 16 bases separated the two germline ends. Authors' processing steps: It was from reference gene primer amplification that nucleated cell counts were estimated. The assay was immunoSEQ multiplex PCR, and TCRdb's table has in-frame clones only and misses some. The DNA gave D and trimming, while V, J and clone size come from that table. The data show fewer than 500,000 clones, 70% to 90% seen once. The study recruited people aged about 18 to 90 years across 20 to 30 US areas.

The sequencing sample was made of PBMCs or T cells enriched from blood (not recorded which). This sequence joins TRBV27 and TRBJ1-4; D remains unclear. The sequence was collected from a woman between 18 and 30 years old with acute COVID-19. For the CDR3, the DNA is TGTGCCAGCTGCTCCCACCCAGGCGCAACTAATGAAAAACTGTTTTTT. It codes for CASCSHPGATNEKLFF.